Shown below are 2 T cell receptor beta chains from a single sample sequenced in a study of CD8+ T cells in alopecia areata. cDNA reverse transcribed from extracted RNA served as the sequencing template. Sequencing used immunoSEQ multiplex PCR; TCRdb keeps in-frame clones, though not all of them. This sample has roughly 170,000 clones, with 50% to 60% found just once. This specimen was CD4+ T cells sorted from blood, taken at week 0. All receptors derive from a human donor with alopecia areata.

V gene TRBV5-1 combines with J gene TRBJ2-7; maybe TRBD2 (6 bases). The CDR3 loop spans 14 amino acids. Deletions cut 6 bases from V and 1 base from J, with 14 bases between. CDR1 SGHRS and CDR2 YFSETQ come from the germline V gene. CDR3 DNA: TGCGCCAGCATTCCGGGACTCGATTCCTACGAGCAGTACTTC. This translates into CASIPGLDSYEQYF.

In this sample, this clone turned up a few times. J is TRBJ1-5 and V is TRBV7-9; D remains unclear. There are 12 residues in the CDR3. Looked up from germline, CDR1 is SEHNR and CDR2 is FQNEAQ (reference sequence). The V gene lost 5 bases and the J gene lost 6 bases, with 8 bases spanning the gap. CDR3 region: CASSQDGQPQHF. Written as DNA, the CDR3 is TGTGCCAGCAGCCAAGATGGTCAGCCCCAGCATTTT.